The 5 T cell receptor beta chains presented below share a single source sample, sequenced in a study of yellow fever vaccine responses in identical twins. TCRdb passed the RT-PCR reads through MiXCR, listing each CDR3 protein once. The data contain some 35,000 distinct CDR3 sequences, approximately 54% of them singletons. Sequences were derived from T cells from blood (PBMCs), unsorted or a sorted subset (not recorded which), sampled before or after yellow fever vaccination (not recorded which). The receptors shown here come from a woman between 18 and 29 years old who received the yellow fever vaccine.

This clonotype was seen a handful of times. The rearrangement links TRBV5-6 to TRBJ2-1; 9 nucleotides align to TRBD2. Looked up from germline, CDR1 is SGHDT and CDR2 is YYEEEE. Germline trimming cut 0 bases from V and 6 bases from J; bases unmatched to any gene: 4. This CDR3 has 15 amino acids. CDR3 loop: CASSLVREGLNEQFF. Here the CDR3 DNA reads TGTGCCAGCAGCTTGGTGCGGGAGGGCCTCAATGAGCAGTTCTTC.

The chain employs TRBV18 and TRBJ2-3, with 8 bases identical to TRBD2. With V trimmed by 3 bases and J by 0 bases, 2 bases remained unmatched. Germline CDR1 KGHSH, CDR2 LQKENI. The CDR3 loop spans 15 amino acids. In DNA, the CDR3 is TGTGCCAGCTCACCCGCTAGCGGGAGCACAGATACGCAGTATTTT. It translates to CASSPASGSTDTQYF.

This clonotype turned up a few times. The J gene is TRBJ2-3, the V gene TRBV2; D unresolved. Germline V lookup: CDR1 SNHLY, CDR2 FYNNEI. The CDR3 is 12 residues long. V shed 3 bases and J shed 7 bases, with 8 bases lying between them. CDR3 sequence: CASSDRSNTQYF. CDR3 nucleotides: TGTGCCAGCAGTGATAGGTCGAATACGCAGTATTTT.

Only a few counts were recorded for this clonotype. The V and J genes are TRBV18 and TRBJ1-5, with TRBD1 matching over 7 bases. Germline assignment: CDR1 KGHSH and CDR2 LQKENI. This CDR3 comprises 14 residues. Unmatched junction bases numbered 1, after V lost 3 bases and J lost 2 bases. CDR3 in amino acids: CASSPTGGNQPQHF. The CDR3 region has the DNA TGTGCCAGCTCACCTACAGGGGGCAATCAGCCCCAGCATTTT.

The CDR3: CACLLIASTDTQYF. For the CDR3, the DNA is TGTGCCTGCTTATTGATTGCGAGCACAGATACGCAGTATTTT. The genes are TRBV2 and TRBJ2-3; D is undetermined. Trimming left V 11 bases short and J 0 bases short, with 15 bases between. Germline loops: CDR1 SNHLY, CDR2 FYNNEI. This CDR3 contains 14 residues.